Sequencing of this TCR beta chain was carried out in a study of identical twins. The CDR3 has 15 residues. Germline CDR1 SGHRS, CDR2 YFSETQ. Trimming removed 0 bases from V and 4 bases from J; junction bases left unmatched: 3. This clonotype was counted at least ten times. Its matching antigen is unknown. Findings and limits, study-wide: Fewer insertions were carried by abundant cord blood beta clonotypes, but none was seen in memory repertoires. Cross-sectional statistics, not tracking of the same donors, supported the conclusions.

TCRdb analysed the 5' RACE reads with MiXCR anew, one entry per CDR3 protein. There are more than 200,000 distinct CDR3 sequences in the sample; over 12% occur only once, and approximately 8.2% lies in the top ten. Healthy Caucasians were all of the donors. The chain uses TRBV5-1 and TRBJ2-1; 8 bases are shared with TRBD2. What was sequenced was memory (CD45RO+) T cells sorted from blood. The TCR was taken from a woman in her late teens or twenties in good health. The CDR3 region has the DNA TGCGCCAGCAGCTTGGGACTAGCGACGTACAATGAGCAGTTCTTC. It translates to CASSLGLATYNEQFF.